A single T cell receptor beta chain is shown here with its context. TCRdb's copy holds only in-frame clones and misses some; the assay was immunoSEQ multiplex PCR. In the table there are roughly 250,000 clones, approximately 86% of which are singletons. The data are from a study of cytomegalovirus exposure and HLA in healthy donors. The CDR3 loop spans 16 amino acids. The V gene's germline CDR1 is LNHNV and CDR2 YYDKDF (reference sequence). Trimming at V came to 0 bases and at J to 4 bases, leaving 6 bases not matched to a gene. The chain carries TRBV15 and TRBJ2-7, with TRBD2 matching 10 bases. The clonotype comes from a woman between 25 and 40 years old in good health and CMV-seropositive. The sample consisted of PBMCs. As DNA, the CDR3 is TGTGCCACCAGCAGAGATATTACTAGCGGGATTTACGAGCAGTACTTC. Its protein is CATSRDITSGIYEQYF.